This T cell receptor (beta chain) comes out of a study of monozygotic twins with inflammatory bowel disease. TCRdb reprocessed the 5' RACE reads, with one entry per CDR3 protein and no DNA. The table gives just over 300,000 distinct CDR3 sequences; the top ten clones make up roughly 5.3% of it. Findings of the study overall: A reduction in TCRbeta diversity (inverse Simpson) was seen in IBD patients relative to healthy co-twins. Discordant twins showed the same repertoire similarity as concordant twins, possibly from limited power. Telling apart the different T cell subtypes was not possible. The sharing of clonotypes with others was lower in IBD patients than in healthy twins, especially with disease activity.

Note on this clonotype: Its target is unknown.

Source material: blood. The sequence came from a human donor with ulcerative colitis or Crohn's disease, or a healthy co-twin of an affected twin (not recorded which).

CDR3 residues: CASRLLLGGTDTQYF. The chain carries TRBV5-1 and TRBJ2-3; without DNA, the TCRdb call of TRBD2 cannot be checked. The CDR3 covers 15 residues. CDR1 SGHRS and CDR2 YFSETQ come from the germline V gene.